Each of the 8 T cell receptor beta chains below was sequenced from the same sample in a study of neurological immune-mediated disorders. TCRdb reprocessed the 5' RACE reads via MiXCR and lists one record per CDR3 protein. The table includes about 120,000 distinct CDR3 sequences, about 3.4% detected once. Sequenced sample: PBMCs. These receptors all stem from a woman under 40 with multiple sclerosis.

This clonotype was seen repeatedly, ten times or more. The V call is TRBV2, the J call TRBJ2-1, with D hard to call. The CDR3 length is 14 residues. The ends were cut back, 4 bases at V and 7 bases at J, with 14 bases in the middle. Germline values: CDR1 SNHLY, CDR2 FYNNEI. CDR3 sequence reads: CASSAAMFRNEQFF. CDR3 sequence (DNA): TGTGCCAGCAGTGCGGCAATGTTTCGGAATGAGCAGTTCTTC. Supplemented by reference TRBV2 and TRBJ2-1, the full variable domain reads EPEVTQTPSHQVTQMGQEVILRCVPISNHLYFYWYRQILGQKVEFLVSFYNNEISEKSEIFDDQFSVERPDGSNFTLKIRSTKLEDSAMYFCASSAAMFRNEQFFGPGTRLTVL.

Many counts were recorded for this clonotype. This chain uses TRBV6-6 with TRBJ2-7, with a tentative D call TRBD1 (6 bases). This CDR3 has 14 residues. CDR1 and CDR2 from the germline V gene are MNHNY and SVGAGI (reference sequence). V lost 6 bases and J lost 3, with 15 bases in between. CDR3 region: CASSQGSWGYEQYF. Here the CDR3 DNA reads TGTGCCAGCAGCCAGGGGTCATGGGGCTACGAGCAGTACTTC.

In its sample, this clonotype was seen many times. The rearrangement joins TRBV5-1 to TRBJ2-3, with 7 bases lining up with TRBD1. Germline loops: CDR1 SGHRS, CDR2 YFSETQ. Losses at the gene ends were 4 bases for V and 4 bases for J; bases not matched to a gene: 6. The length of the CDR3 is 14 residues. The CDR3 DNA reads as TGCGCCAGCAGCGACCAACAGGGGTCAGATACGCAGTATTTT. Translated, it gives CASSDQQGSDTQYF.

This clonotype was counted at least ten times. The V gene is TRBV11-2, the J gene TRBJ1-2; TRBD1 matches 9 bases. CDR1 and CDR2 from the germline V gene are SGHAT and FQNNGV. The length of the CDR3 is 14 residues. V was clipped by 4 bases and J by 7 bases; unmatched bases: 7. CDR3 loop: CASSSYGTGFGYTF. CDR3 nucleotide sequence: TGTGCCAGCAGCTCCTACGGGACAGGGTTTGGCTACACCTTC.

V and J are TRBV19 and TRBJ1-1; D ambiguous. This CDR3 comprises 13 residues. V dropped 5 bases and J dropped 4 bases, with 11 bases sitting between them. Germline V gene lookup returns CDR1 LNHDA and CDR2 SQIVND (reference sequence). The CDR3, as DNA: TGTGCCAGTAGTTTTTCGCTTAGCACTGAAGCTTTCTTT. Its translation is CASSFSLSTEAFF.

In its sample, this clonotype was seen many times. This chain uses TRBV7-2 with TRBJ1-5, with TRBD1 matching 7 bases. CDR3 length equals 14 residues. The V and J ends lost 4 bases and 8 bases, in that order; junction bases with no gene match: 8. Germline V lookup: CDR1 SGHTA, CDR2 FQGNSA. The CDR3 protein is CASSSRGPVEPQHF. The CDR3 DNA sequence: TGTGCCAGCAGCTCTAGGGGGCCGGTGGAGCCCCAGCATTTT. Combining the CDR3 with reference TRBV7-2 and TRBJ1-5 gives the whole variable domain GAGVSQSPSNKVTEKGKDVELRCDPISGHTALYWYRQSLGQGLEFLIYFQGNSAPDKSGLPSDRFSAERTGGSVSTLTIQRTQQEDSAVYLCASSSRGPVEPQHFGDGTRLSIL.

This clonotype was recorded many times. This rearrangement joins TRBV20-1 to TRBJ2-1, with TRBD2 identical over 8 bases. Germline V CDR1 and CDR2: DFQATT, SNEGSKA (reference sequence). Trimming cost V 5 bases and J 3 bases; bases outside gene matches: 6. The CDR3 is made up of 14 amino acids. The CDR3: CSAGRSGGYNEQFF. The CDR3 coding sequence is TGCAGTGCTGGTCGGAGCGGGGGCTACAATGAGCAGTTCTTC.

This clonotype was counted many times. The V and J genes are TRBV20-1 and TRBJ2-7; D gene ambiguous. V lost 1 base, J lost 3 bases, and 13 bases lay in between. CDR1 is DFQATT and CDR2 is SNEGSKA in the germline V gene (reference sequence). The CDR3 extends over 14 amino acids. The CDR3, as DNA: TGCAGTGCTAGAGTTCATGTCAGACACTACGAGCAGTACTTC. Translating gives CSARVHVRHYEQYF.